This T cell receptor beta chain comes out of a study of blood T cell repertoires in COVID-19. Study information: Sites across the United States, Italy and Spain contributed samples from acute and convalescent COVID-19. Sample material is recorded as cDNA or gDNA derived from T cells, B-cell-depleted T cells, or PBMCs.

Under the authors' procedure: Researchers report that nucleated cell counts were estimated from reference gene primer amplification. Assay used: immunoSEQ multiplex PCR; TCRdb lists only in-frame clones, some missing. That table supplies the V and J calls and clone size; D and trimming were determined from the DNA. Among 200,000 to 250,000 clones, roughly 82% were seen once, and the ten largest hold approximately 13%. Sequences were obtained from peripheral blood. The receptor was derived from a man at least 80 years old with acute or convalescent COVID-19.

CDR3 loop: CASSYGGALYNSPLHF. Written as DNA, the CDR3 is TGTGCCAGCAGTTACGGGGGGGCGCTCTATAATTCACCCCTCCACTTT. J is TRBJ1-6 and V is TRBV6-5; a possible D gene is TRBD1 (6 bases). The CDR3 is 16 amino acids. Germline loops: CDR1 MNHEY, CDR2 SVGAGI. The germline V and J ends were trimmed by 2 bases and 3 bases, with 11 bases remaining between them.